The 14 T cell receptor beta chains below were found in one sample sequenced in a study of spatial heterogeneity in lung cancer. TCRdb used MiXCR to reprocess the 5' RACE reads, holding one entry per CDR3 protein. In the table there are fewer than 45,000 distinct CDR3 sequences, about 11% of which are singletons. Time point meaning: blood at routine non-recurrence follow-up after resection. The material sequenced was PBMCs, taken at follow-up. The origin of the receptors is a female donor with early-stage non-small cell lung cancer.

The chain uses TRBV11-2 and TRBJ2-7; 8 nucleotides agree with TRBD1. CDR3 length: 16 residues. The germline V gene encodes CDR1 SGHAT and CDR2 FQNNGV. V was clipped by 5 bases and J by 3 bases; unmatched bases: 12. The chain's CDR3 is CASSLRQGPLRYEQYF. The CDR3 nucleotides are TGTGCCAGCAGCCTAAGACAGGGGCCCCTCCGCTACGAGCAGTACTTC.

This chain uses TRBV7-2 with TRBJ1-4, with D perhaps matching TRBD1 (5 bases). In germline, CDR1 is SGHTA, CDR2 FQGNSA. V was trimmed by 2 bases and J by 3 bases, leaving 13 bases between them. The CDR3 sequence is 16 residues long. CDR3 sequence (DNA): TGTGCCAGCAGCTTAAGTTTCAGGGCGGCTAATGAAAAACTGTTTTTT. Encoded protein: CASSLSFRAANEKLFF. Full variable domain (outside the CDR3, taken from reference TRBV7-2 and TRBJ1-4): GAGVSQSPSNKVTEKGKDVELRCDPISGHTALYWYRQSLGQGLEFLIYFQGNSAPDKSGLPSDRFSAERTGGSVSTLTIQRTQQEDSAVYLCASSLSFRAANEKLFFGSGTQLSVL.

This clonotype was counted ten times or more. V gene TRBV20-1 combines with J gene TRBJ1-1, with a possible D match to TRBD1 (6 bases). Germline-derived CDR1 and CDR2 are DFQATT and SNEGSKA (reference sequence). CDR3 size: 13 residues. V was cut by 4 bases and J by 2 bases, with 11 bases left in between. CDR3 sequence reads: CSAIRGVNTEAFF. CDR3 in DNA: TGCAGTGCTATAAGGGGGGTTAACACTGAAGCTTTCTTT.

This clonotype was counted many times. The chain has TRBV3-1 and TRBJ1-2, with 7 bases lining up with TRBD1. This CDR3 region has 16 residues. CDR1 and CDR2 from the germline V gene are LGHDT and YNNKEL (reference sequence). Losses at the gene ends were 2 bases for V and 0 bases for J; bases not matched to a gene: 6. CDR3 loop: CASSQLTGTANYGYTF. CDR3 DNA sequence: TGTGCCAGCAGCCAATTGACAGGGACTGCTAACTATGGCTACACCTTC.

This clonotype was picked up a small number of times. The DNA of the CDR3 is TGCAGCGTTGTTGGCCAGGCGAACACTGAAGCTTTCTTT. It is translated as CSVVGQANTEAFF. The chain couples TRBV29-1 to TRBJ1-1, with D hard to call. Per the germline V gene, CDR1 is SQVTM and CDR2 is ANQGSEA. The V end lost 4 bases, the J end lost 1 base, and 10 bases lay between the germline ends. The CDR3 extends over 13 amino acids.

This clonotype has a count of ten or more. The chain links TRBV7-3 to TRBJ2-1; 10 nucleotides line up with TRBD2. The junction had 2 bases not matched to a gene; V was cut back by 2 bases and J by 4 bases. The CDR3 sequence is 15 residues long. The germline V gene encodes CDR1 SGHTA and CDR2 FQGTGA. The CDR3 protein is CASSLVAGGYNEQFF. The CDR3 nucleotides read TGTGCCAGCAGCTTAGTAGCGGGGGGATACAATGAGCAGTTCTTC.

V is TRBV6-2 or TRBV6-3 and J is TRBJ2-2; 9 bases are shared with TRBD1. After removal of 7 bases from V and 7 bases from J, the junction contained 19 bases not matched to a gene. The V gene's germline CDR1 is MNHEY and CDR2 SVGEGT. The CDR3 runs to 18 residues. The chain's CDR3 is CASTHRGTGPPLIGELFF. The CDR3 DNA reads TGTGCCAGCACTCACCGAGGGACAGGGCCGCCCTTAATCGGGGAGCTGTTTTTT.

V and J are TRBV6-4 and TRBJ1-2; D is undetermined. The CDR3 extends over 11 amino acids. Germline V gene lookup returns CDR1 MRHNA and CDR2 SNTAGT. V dropped 3 bases and J dropped 7 bases, with 6 bases sitting between them. CDR3 sequence (DNA): TGTGCCAGCAGTGAGGGTCTTGGCTACACCTTC. This translates into CASSEGLGYTF.

This clonotype was detected only a few times. This chain joins TRBV6-2 or TRBV6-3 and TRBJ2-1; 7 bases fit TRBD1. Germline loops: CDR1 MNHEY, CDR2 SVGEGT. The CDR3 sequence is 15 residues long. Trimming took 6 bases from V and 0 from J; bases not matched to a gene: 5. Written as DNA, the CDR3 is TGTGCCAGCAGGCTCAGGGGGAGCTCCTACAATGAGCAGTTCTTC. This translates into CASRLRGSSYNEQFF.

This chain joins TRBV6-5 and TRBJ2-5; perhaps D is TRBD1 or TRBD2 (5 bases each). There are 17 residues in the CDR3. Germline CDR1 is MNHEY and CDR2 is SVGAGI. Trimming removed 5 bases at V and 2 bases at J, with 21 bases between. The CDR3 reads CASSMAPHRDGQETQYF. CDR3 in DNA: TGTGCCAGCAGTATGGCCCCTCACCGGGACGGACAAGAGACCCAGTACTTC.

This clonotype was found once. This chain connects TRBV5-1 to TRBJ1-4; D is uncertain. The ends were cut back, 4 bases at V and 3 bases at J, with 13 bases in the middle. Germline values: CDR1 SGHRS, CDR2 YFSETQ. The CDR3 consists of 15 residues. The chain's CDR3 is CASSRSLQSNEKLFF. The CDR3 coding sequence is TGCGCCAGCAGCAGATCGTTACAATCTAATGAAAAACTGTTTTTT.

The J gene is TRBJ2-5, the V gene TRBV20-1, with no clear D. The CDR3 is 11 amino acids. V was shortened by 6 bases and J by 5 bases, with 10 bases between the two germline ends. Germline V CDR1 and CDR2: DFQATT, SNEGSKA (reference sequence). CDR3 sequence (DNA): TGCAGTGCGAACGAAGTGGAGACCCAGTACTTC. Translated, it gives CSANEVETQYF.

This clonotype was detected many times. The chain employs TRBV6-4 and TRBJ2-5, with D possibly matching TRBD2 (5 bases). The germline V and J ends were trimmed by 2 bases and 7 bases, with 11 bases remaining between them. The CDR3 is 13 residues long. Germline V gene data show CDR1 as MRHNA and CDR2 as SNTAGT. Here the CDR3 DNA reads TGTGCCAGCAGTGACAGCCCCGAGGGGACCCAGTACTTC. Protein product: CASSDSPEGTQYF.

This chain connects TRBV7-6 to TRBJ2-3; the D is unclear. This CDR3 is 16 amino acids long. In germline, CDR1 is SGHVS, CDR2 FNYEAQ. V was shortened by 0 bases and J by 1 base, with 11 bases between the two germline ends. The CDR3 nucleotides are TGTGCCAGCAGCTTAGCGCTCCTTTGGGGCACAGATACGCAGTATTTT. Its translation is CASSLALLWGTDTQYF.